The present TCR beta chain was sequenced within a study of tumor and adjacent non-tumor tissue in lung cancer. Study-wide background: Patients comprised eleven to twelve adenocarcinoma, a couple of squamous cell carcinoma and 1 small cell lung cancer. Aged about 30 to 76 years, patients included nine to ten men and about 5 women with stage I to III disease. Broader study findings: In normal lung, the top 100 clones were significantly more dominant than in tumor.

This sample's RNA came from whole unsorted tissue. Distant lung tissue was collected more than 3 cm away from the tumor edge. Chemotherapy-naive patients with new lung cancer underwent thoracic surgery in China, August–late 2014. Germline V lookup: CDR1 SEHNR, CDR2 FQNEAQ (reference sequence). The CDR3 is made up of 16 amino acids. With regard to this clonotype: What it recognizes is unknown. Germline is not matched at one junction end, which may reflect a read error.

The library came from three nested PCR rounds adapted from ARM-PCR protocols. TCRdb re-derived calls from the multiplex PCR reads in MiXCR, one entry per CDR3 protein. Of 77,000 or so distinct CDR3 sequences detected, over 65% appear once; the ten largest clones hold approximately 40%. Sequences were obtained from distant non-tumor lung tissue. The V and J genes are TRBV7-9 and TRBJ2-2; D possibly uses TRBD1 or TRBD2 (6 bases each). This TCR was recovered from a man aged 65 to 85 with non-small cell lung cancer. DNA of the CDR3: TGTGCCAGGAGCTTAGGGGCCCCGGGGGCAGCCGGGGAGCTGTTTTTT. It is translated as CARSLGAPGAAGELFF.